This T cell receptor (beta chain) originates from a study of blood T cell repertoires in COVID-19. Study summary: Both acute and convalescent COVID-19 samples were obtained from the United States, Italy and Spain.

Original methodology: Amplification from reference gene primers served as the basis for estimated nucleated cell counts. The assay was immunoSEQ multiplex PCR, and TCRdb's table has in-frame clones only and misses some. That table furnishes V, J and clone size, whereas the DNA furnished D and trimming. The sample carries around 160,000 clones, roughly four fifths recorded once. The CDR3 extends over 18 amino acids. The germline gives CDR1 LGHDT, CDR2 YNNKEL (reference sequence). The V gene lost 0 bases and the J gene lost 0 bases, with 15 bases spanning the gap. The chain couples TRBV3-1 (or the pseudogene TRBV3-2) to TRBJ2-1; D perhaps matches TRBD2 (6 bases). This TCR came from a man in his 60s with active or convalescent COVID-19. Specimen: peripheral blood. The DNA for the CDR3 is TGTGCCAGCAGCCAAGATCAGGACTACCCGAGCTCCTACAATGAGCAGTTCTTC. This sequence encodes CASSQDQDYPSSYNEQFF.